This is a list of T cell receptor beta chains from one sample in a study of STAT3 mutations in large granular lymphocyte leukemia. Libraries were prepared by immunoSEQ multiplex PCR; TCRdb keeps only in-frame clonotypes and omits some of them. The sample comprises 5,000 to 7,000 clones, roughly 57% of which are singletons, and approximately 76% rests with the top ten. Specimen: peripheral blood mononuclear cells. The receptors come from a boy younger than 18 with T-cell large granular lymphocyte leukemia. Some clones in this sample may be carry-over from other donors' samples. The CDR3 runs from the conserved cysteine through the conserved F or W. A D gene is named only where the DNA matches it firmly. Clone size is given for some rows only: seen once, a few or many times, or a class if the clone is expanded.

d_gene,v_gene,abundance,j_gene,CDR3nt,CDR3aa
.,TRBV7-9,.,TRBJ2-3,TGTGCCAGCAGCCCTCGAGAGGGGATGAACACAGATACGCAGTATTTT,CASSPREGMNTDTQYF
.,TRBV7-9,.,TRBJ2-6,TGTGTAATAAGTCGATCTGGGGCCAACGTCCTGACTTTC,CVISRSGANVLTF
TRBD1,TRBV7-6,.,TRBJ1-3,TGTGCCAGCAGCGTGGGACAGGGAAACACCATATATTTT,CASSVGQGNTIYF
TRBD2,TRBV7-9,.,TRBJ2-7,TGTGCCAGCAGTTTGACTAGCGGGGGGGACACGGACGAGCAGTACTTC,CASSLTSGGDTDEQYF
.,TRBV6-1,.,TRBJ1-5,TGTGCCAGCAGTGAAGGCCCTTGGGTGGGGGTTGGCAATCAGCCCCAGCATTTT,CASSEGPWVGVGNQPQHF
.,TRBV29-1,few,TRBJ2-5,TGCAGCGTTGGAGAGACCCAGTACTTC,CSVGETQYF
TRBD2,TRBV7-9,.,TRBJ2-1,TGTGCCAGCAGGCTAGCGGGAGACTCCTACAATGAGCAGTTCTTC,CASRLAGDSYNEQFF
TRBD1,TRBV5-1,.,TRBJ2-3,TGCGCCAGCAGCTTAGGGGGCTCTAGCACAGATACGCAGTATTTT,CASSLGGSSTDTQYF
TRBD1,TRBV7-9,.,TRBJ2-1,TGTGCCAGCAGCTTACCGGGACAGGAAAAGTTCTTC,CASSLPGQEKFF
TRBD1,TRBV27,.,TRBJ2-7,TGTGCCAGCAGCCTACAGGGGTTTAGCTCCTACGAGCAGTACTTC,CASSLQGFSSYEQYF
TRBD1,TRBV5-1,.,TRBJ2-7,TGCGCCAGCAGCCCGACAGGGCGAAGCGAGCAGTACTTC,CASSPTGRSEQYF
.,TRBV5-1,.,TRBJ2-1,TGCGCCAGCAGCTTGTTAGGGAGAGGAGTCGACAATGAGCAGTTCTTC,CASSLLGRGVDNEQFF
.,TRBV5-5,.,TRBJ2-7,TGTGCCAGCAGCTTGGTGGGGAGATCCTACGAGCAGTACTTC,CASSLVGRSYEQYF
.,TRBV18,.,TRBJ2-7,TGTGCCAGCTCACCGGACTGGAGCTCCTACGAGCAGTACTTC,CASSPDWSSYEQYF
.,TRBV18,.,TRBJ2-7,TGTGCCAGCTCACCGCCGATGGGATCCTACGAGCAGTACTTC,CASSPPMGSYEQYF
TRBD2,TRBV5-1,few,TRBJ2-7,TGCGCCAGCAGCGTTAGCGGGGATCCGAGCTCCTACGAGCAGTACTTC,CASSVSGDPSSYEQYF
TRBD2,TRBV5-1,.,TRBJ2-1,TGCGCCAGCAGCACGCTAACTAGCGGAAACTACAATGAGCAGTTCTTC,CASSTLTSGNYNEQFF
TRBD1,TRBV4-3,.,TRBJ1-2,TGCGCCAGCAGCGGAAACAGGGGGCGCGGAAACTATGGCTACACCTTC,CASSGNRGRGNYGYTF
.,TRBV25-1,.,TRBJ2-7,TGTGCCAGCAGTTTCGAGACAGGAGCCTACGAGCAGTACTTC,CASSFETGAYEQYF
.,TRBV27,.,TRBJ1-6,TGTGCCAGCAGCCCCTCCGGAGTCGCCTATAATTCACCCCTCCACTTT,CASSPSGVAYNSPLHF
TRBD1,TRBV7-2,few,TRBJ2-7,TGTGCCAGCAGAGACCCGGGACAGACCTACGAGCAGTACTTC,CASRDPGQTYEQYF
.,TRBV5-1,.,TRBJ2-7,TGCGCCAGCAGCACAGGGCCCGGCACCTACGAGCAGTACTTC,CASSTGPGTYEQYF
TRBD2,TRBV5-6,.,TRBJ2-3,TGTGCCAGCAGCTTGGGGAGCGGGGGGAAAGATACGCAGTATTTT,CASSLGSGGKDTQYF
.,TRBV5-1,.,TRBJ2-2,TGCGCCAGCAGCTCGGGACTTAACACCGGGGAGCTGTTTTTT,CASSSGLNTGELFF
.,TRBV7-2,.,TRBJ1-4,TGTGCCAGCAGCTTAGTGGCAGTTGCAACTAATGAAAAACTGTTTTTT,CASSLVAVATNEKLFF
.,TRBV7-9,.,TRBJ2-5,TGTGCCAGCAGCAAATCAGGAGAGACCCAGTACTTC,CASSKSGETQYF
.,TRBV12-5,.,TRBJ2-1,TGTGCTAGTGACTTAGTTCTGTTCTTC,CASDLVLFF
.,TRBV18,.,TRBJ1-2,TGTGCCAGCTCACCACCGGGCTCCACAGACTATGGCTACACCTTC,CASSPPGSTDYGYTF
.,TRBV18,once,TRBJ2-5,TGTGCCAGCTCACCACCGATCGGGGGCCAAGAGACCCAGTACTTC,CASSPPIGGQETQYF
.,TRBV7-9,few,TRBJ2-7,TGTGCCAGCAGCCCCAGCTACGAGCAGTACTTC,CASSPSYEQYF
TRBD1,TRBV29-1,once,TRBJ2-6,TGCAGCGTTGAAGCAAGGACAGGGTTCTTTTCTGGGGCCAACGTCCTGACTTTC,CSVEARTGFFSGANVLTF
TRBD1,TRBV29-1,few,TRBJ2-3,TGCAGCGCGGGACAGGGCACAGATACGCAGTATTTT,CSAGQGTDTQYF
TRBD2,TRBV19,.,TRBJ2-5,TGTGCCAGTAGTATAGGTGGTAGCGGGGGAGAGACCCAGTACTTC,CASSIGGSGGETQYF
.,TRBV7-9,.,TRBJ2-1,TGTGCCAGCTCCTTCACCGAGGGAGGGCAGTTCTTC,CASSFTEGGQFF
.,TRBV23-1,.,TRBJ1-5,TGCGCCAGCAGTTCCCGGGTCTCAGGGAATCAGCCCCAGCATTTT,CASSSRVSGNQPQHF